Described below is a single T cell receptor beta chain sequence and its context. Donor samples were obtained from healthy Caucasian individuals from Russia, aged about 6 to 100. Peripheral blood samples of 9 to 10 milliliters were drawn from each donor. Samples each yielded at least 5.5 micrograms of total RNA. This specimen comes from a study of blood T cells in healthy people across ages. The CDR3 is 16 amino acids. V shed 3 bases and J 8 bases; nucleotides not matched to a gene: 11. Germline lookup yields CDR1 LGHDT and CDR2 YNNKEL (reference sequence). A second PCR of 7 to 11 cycles used a sample-barcoded 5' primer and a J-beta primer mix. A template-switch adaptor that had 12 random nucleotides put a tag on each cDNA molecule. TCRdb re-analysed the 5' RACE reads in MiXCR, keeping a single row per CDR3 protein. The top ten hold approximately 13% of the sample, which has 650,000 to 1,000,000 distinct CDR3 sequences, about 36% seen once.

The receptor comes from a man between 18 and 35 years old in good health. The source material was blood. The chain links TRBV3-1 to TRBJ2-1, with 9 bases identical to TRBD2. CDR3 nucleotide sequence: TGTGCCAGCAGCCACTTAGGAGCGGGGGGTTCACATGAGCAGTTCTTC. It codes for CASSHLGAGGSHEQFF.